The 23 T cell receptor beta chains listed next were all sequenced from one sample in a study of CD8+ T cells in alopecia areata (dated by TCRdb to 2017 to 2018). Library method: the immunoSEQ multiplex PCR assay. To provide template for TCR sequencing, every sample had RNA extracted and reverse transcribed into cDNA. The source is immuneACCESS, and TCRdb retained only in-frame sequences with V and J called. Part of the clones is not carried over; for the studies checked, unresolved V genes explain less than half of this, and the remainder is unexplained. For this sample there are around 120,000 clones; more than 30% appear just once. The ten largest clones represent approximately 2.8% of the sample. Sequencing input: CD4+ T cells sorted from blood. These receptors all come from a human donor with alopecia areata.

This chain joins TRBV11-2 and TRBJ2-5; D is ambiguous. In germline, CDR1 is SGHAT, CDR2 FQNNGV. The CDR3 is 11 amino acids. Trimming removed 3 bases at V and 5 bases at J, with 4 bases between. CDR3 sequence (DNA): TGTGCCAGCAGCTTGATGGAGACCCAGTACTTC. Translation: CASSLMETQYF.

This clone was observed a single time. The chain has TRBV29-1 and TRBJ1-1; no reliable D call. The CDR3 consists of 11 residues. Trimming shortened V by 5 bases and J by 1 base, and 5 bases separated the two germline ends. Germline-derived CDR1 and CDR2 are SQVTM and ANQGSEA. The chain's CDR3 is CSVHTNTEAFF. The DNA for the CDR3 is TGCAGCGTTCACACGAACACTGAAGCTTTCTTT.

The sample holds a few counts of this clone. V gene TRBV18 combines with J gene TRBJ1-2, with TRBD1 as a possible D gene (5 bases). This CDR3 contains 14 residues. Trimming stripped 2 bases from V and 5 bases from J, with 12 bases between. Per the germline V gene, CDR1 is KGHSH and CDR2 is LQKENI. CDR3 protein: CASSPEQGGYGYTF. The CDR3, as DNA: TGTGCCAGCTCACCAGAGCAGGGAGGATATGGCTACACCTTC.

The chain is built from TRBV29-1 and TRBJ1-5; 7 bases map to TRBD1. The CDR3 consists of 21 residues. Trimming took 1 base from V and 0 from J; bases not matched to a gene: 21. Germline CDR1 reads SQVTM; CDR2 reads ANQGSEA. CDR3 sequence: CSVEVHKDRRRPFYSNQPQHF. The CDR3 DNA reads TGCAGCGTTGAAGTTCATAAGGACAGGAGACGCCCTTTTTATAGCAATCAGCCCCAGCATTTT.

As regards this clone: The same CDR3 also results from other DNA sequences found in this sample. V usage is TRBV29-1 and J usage is TRBJ1-1, with TRBD1 matching 8 bases. The CDR3 sequence is 12 residues long. Losses at the gene ends were 8 bases for V and 2 bases for J; bases not matched to a gene: 4. The germline V gene encodes CDR1 SQVTM and CDR2 ANQGSEA. CDR3 in amino acids: CSSGTGNTEAFF. CDR3 coding DNA: TGCAGCTCCGGGACAGGTAACACTGAAGCTTTCTTT.

J is TRBJ1-2 and V is TRBV30, with a possible D match to TRBD1 (5 bases). The CDR3 is made up of 15 amino acids. V lost 2 bases and J lost 4, with 17 bases in between. Germline V gene sequence: CDR1 GTSNPN, CDR2 SVGIG (reference sequence). The DNA of the CDR3 is TGTGCCTGGAGTTGGGGCAGGACCCCTATCTATGGCTACACCTTC. Translated: CAWSWGRTPIYGYTF.

The sample holds a few counts of this clone. Here the CDR3 reads CASSPRGGGDYGYTF. Here the CDR3 DNA reads TGTGCCAGCAGCCCACGAGGGGGAGGAGACTATGGCTACACCTTC. This chain connects TRBV7-9 to TRBJ1-2, with D possibly being TRBD1 (6 bases). The CDR3 has 15 amino acids. Trimming shortened V by 5 bases and J by 3 bases, and 16 bases separated the two germline ends. Germline V gene data show CDR1 as SEHNR and CDR2 as FQNEAQ (reference sequence).

This clone has only a few counts. This rearrangement joins TRBV29-1 to TRBJ2-1; D is uncertain. Trimming cost V 4 bases and J 5 bases, with 6 bases left between them. The germline V gene has CDR1 SQVTM and CDR2 ANQGSEA. The CDR3 contains 11 residues. CDR3 sequence: CSVVGNNEQFF. Written as DNA, the CDR3 is TGCAGCGTTGTAGGGAACAATGAGCAGTTCTTC.

The V and J genes are TRBV9 and TRBJ1-1; maybe TRBD1 (6 bases). The V gene's germline CDR1 is SGDLS and CDR2 YYNGEE. V was pared by 2 bases and J by 1 base, with 12 bases between. The CDR3 runs 15 residues. CDR3 DNA sequence: TGTGCCAGCAGCGTGTCTCCAGGGGCGAACACTGAAGCTTTCTTT. Protein sequence: CASSVSPGANTEAFF.

This clone was recorded a few times. The chain links TRBV27 to TRBJ2-5, with no clear D. Germline CDR1 MNHEY, CDR2 SMNVEV (reference sequence). This CDR3 has 13 residues. Trimming removed 4 bases from V and 4 bases from J, with 10 bases in between. The CDR3: CASSSRVRETQYF. The CDR3 DNA reads TGTGCCAGCAGTTCTCGGGTCCGAGAGACCCAGTACTTC.

This clone appeared once. The V gene is TRBV5-6, the J gene TRBJ2-7; D gene ambiguous. The ends were cut back, 0 bases at V and 1 base at J, with 5 bases in the middle. The CDR3 totals 13 residues. Germline V lookup: CDR1 SGHDT, CDR2 YYEEEE. CDR3 in amino acids: CASSLGFSYEQYF. The CDR3 DNA follows: TGTGCCAGCAGCTTGGGATTTTCCTACGAGCAGTACTTC.

This clone was picked up a small number of times. The V gene is TRBV29-1, the J gene TRBJ1-2; 9 bases align to TRBD1. Germline assignment: CDR1 SQVTM and CDR2 ANQGSEA. The CDR3 consists of 15 residues. The trim removed 1 base at V and 3 bases at J, leaving 6 bases unmatched. The chain's CDR3 is CSVEVWDRVDYGYTF. For the CDR3, the DNA is TGCAGCGTTGAAGTTTGGGACAGGGTGGACTATGGCTACACCTTC. Full variable domain (missing parts from reference TRBV29-1 and TRBJ1-2): SAVISQKPSRDICQRGTSLTIQCQVDSQVTMMFWYRQQPGQSLTLIATANQGSEATYESGFVIDKFPISRPNLTFSTLTVSNMSPEDSSIYLCSVEVWDRVDYGYTFGSGTRLTVV.

This clone was counted a few times. The rearrangement joins TRBV29-1 to TRBJ2-1, with 8 bases identical to TRBD2. There are 16 residues in the CDR3. J gave up 0 bases and V 5 bases, and 9 bases lay outside the gene matches. Germline loops: CDR1 SQVTM, CDR2 ANQGSEA. CDR3 DNA: TGCAGCGTTCTTCCGATAGCGGGGATCTCCTACAATGAGCAGTTCTTC. Translation: CSVLPIAGISYNEQFF.

The chain combines TRBV7-2 with TRBJ1-2; 7 bases line up with TRBD1. Germline V gene lookup returns CDR1 SGHTA and CDR2 FQGNSA. After removal of 1 base from V and 6 bases from J, the junction contained 5 bases not matched to a gene. The CDR3 covers 14 residues. The CDR3 here is CASSLGQGGDGYTF. In nucleotides, the CDR3 is TGTGCCAGCAGCTTAGGACAGGGAGGGGATGGCTACACCTTC.

The sample holds a few counts of this clone. The V gene is TRBV9, the J gene TRBJ2-1, with TRBD2 identical over 9 bases. This CDR3 is 14 amino acids long. V lost 3 bases and J lost 9; bases outside the gene matches: 7. CDR1 and CDR2 from the germline V gene are SGDLS and YYNGEE. DNA for the CDR3: TGTGCCAGCAGCGGATCAGCGGGGGGACCTGAGCAGTTCTTC. As protein: CASSGSAGGPEQFF.

This chain links TRBV7-2 with TRBJ2-7; 7 bases map to TRBD1. V shed 5 bases, J shed 6 bases, and the junction held 10 bases outside the gene matches. Germline V lookup: CDR1 SGHTA, CDR2 FQGNSA. CDR3 length: 14 amino acids. The CDR3 nucleotides are TGTGCCAGCAGCACTACTAGACAGGGCGGCGAGCAGTACTTC. Protein product: CASSTTRQGGEQYF. Full variable domain (outside the CDR3, taken from reference TRBV7-2 and TRBJ2-7): GAGVSQSPSNKVTEKGKDVELRCDPISGHTALYWYRQSLGQGLEFLIYFQGNSAPDKSGLPSDRFSAERTGGSVSTLTIQRTQQEDSAVYLCASSTTRQGGEQYFGPGTRLTVT.

This clone was seen once. V usage is TRBV7-3 and J usage is TRBJ2-3, with D tentatively TRBD2 (5 bases). Germline-derived CDR1 and CDR2 are SGHTA and FQGTGA. The CDR3 loop spans 15 amino acids. Deletions cut 5 bases from V and 3 bases from J, with 15 bases between. The CDR3 loop reads CASSPQRGETDTQYF. Written as DNA, the CDR3 is TGTGCCAGCAGCCCTCAACGGGGTGAAACAGATACGCAGTATTTT. The full variable domain, with the rest looked up from reference TRBV7-3 and TRBJ2-3, is GAGVSQTPSNKVTEKGKYVELRCDPISGHTALYWYRQSLGQGPEFLIYFQGTGAADDSGLPNDRFFAVRPEGSVSTLKIQRTERGDSAVYLCASSPQRGETDTQYFGPGTRLTVL.

The chain joins TRBV5-1 to TRBJ2-7, with D perhaps being TRBD1 or TRBD2 (5 bases each). The CDR3 covers 14 residues. Trimming pared 0 bases from V and 2 bases from J, leaving 9 bases between. Germline V gene data show CDR1 as SGHRS and CDR2 as YFSETQ. The CDR3 loop reads CASSLAVGPYEQYF. CDR3 nucleotides: TGCGCCAGCAGCTTGGCAGTGGGACCCTACGAGCAGTACTTC.

The chain employs TRBV7-2 and TRBJ2-5; 9 bases map to TRBD1. Germline V CDR1 and CDR2: SGHTA, FQGNSA. There are 14 residues in the CDR3. V lost 8 bases to trimming and J lost 4 bases; unmatched junction nucleotides: 8. CDR3 protein: CASGDRVVIETQYF. The CDR3 DNA follows: TGTGCCAGCGGGGACAGGGTGGTCATAGAGACCCAGTACTTC.

This clone was counted only a few times. V and J are TRBV15 and TRBJ2-5; 7 bases agree with TRBD2. The CDR3 covers 15 residues. V was pared by 1 base and J by 5 bases, with 7 bases of the junction left unmatched. Per germline, CDR1 LNHNV and CDR2 YYDKDF (reference sequence). The CDR3 sequence is CATSRGEGGSETQYF. The DNA of the CDR3 is TGTGCCACCAGCAGAGGGGAGGGCGGGAGTGAGACCCAGTACTTC.

The chain has TRBV30 and TRBJ1-3; D ambiguous. CDR3 length: 13 residues. Trimming removed 5 bases from V and 0 bases from J, with 8 bases in between. Germline V gene data show CDR1 as GTSNPN and CDR2 as SVGIG (reference sequence). The CDR3 coding sequence is TGTGCCTGGGGACTGAGCTCTGGAAACACCATATATTTT. Translated, it gives CAWGLSSGNTIYF.

The chain couples TRBV7-9 to TRBJ2-7; a possible D gene is TRBD1 (5 bases). Germline-derived CDR1 and CDR2 are SEHNR and FQNEAQ (reference sequence). Trimming shortened V by 5 bases and J by 6 bases, and 14 bases separated the two germline ends. This CDR3 contains 13 residues. CDR3 amino acids: CASSERLRGEQYF. CDR3 sequence (DNA): TGTGCCAGCAGCGAGCGTCTAAGGGGCGAGCAGTACTTC.

The chain couples TRBV28 to TRBJ2-3; 12 bases align to TRBD1. Germline CDR1 is MDHEN and CDR2 is SYDVKM. V shed 6 bases, J shed 5 bases, and the junction held 9 bases outside the gene matches. This CDR3 comprises 16 residues. Here the CDR3 reads CASRRPGQGARDTQYF. The CDR3 DNA is TGTGCCAGCAGACGCCCGGGACAGGGGGCCCGAGATACGCAGTATTTT.